A single sample is the source of the 32 T cell receptor beta chains below, sequenced in a study of Tregs in tolerant kidney transplant recipients. The assay was immunoSEQ multiplex PCR, and TCRdb's table has in-frame clones only and misses some. Among about 14,000 clones listed, just under 80% were seen once. The specimen comprised Tregs from blood, sampled before the transplant. Receptors originate from a human donor who received a combined kidney and bone marrow transplant.

Only a few counts were recorded for this clone. The chain is built from TRBV6-1 and TRBJ1-1, with D possibly TRBD1 on 6 matching bases. V gave up 4 bases and J gave up 5 bases, with 8 bases separating them. This CDR3 has 12 residues. The germline V gene has CDR1 MNHNS and CDR2 SASEGT. As DNA, the CDR3 is TGTGCCAGCAGTGTTCAGGGGACTGAAGCTTTCTTT. Residues: CASSVQGTEAFF.

This clone occurred a few times. V usage is TRBV19 and J usage is TRBJ1-1; no definite D call. Germline lookup yields CDR1 LNHDA and CDR2 SQIVND (reference sequence). The CDR3 runs to 13 residues. The germline V and J ends were trimmed by 3 bases and 5 bases, with 10 bases remaining between them. The CDR3 nucleotides are TGTGCCAGTAGTATGGCTCTTTGGACTGAAGCTTTCTTT. The encoded protein is CASSMALWTEAFF.

The chain uses TRBV7-8 and TRBJ2-3; maybe TRBD2 (6 bases). Germline V gene sequence: CDR1 SGHVS, CDR2 FQNEAQ. The CDR3 consists of 14 residues. V lost 3 bases and J 2 bases, leaving 9 bases between the germline ends. The CDR3 sequence: CASSFGGITDTQYF. CDR3 nucleotides: TGTGCCAGCAGCTTCGGGGGAATCACAGATACGCAGTATTTT.

The chain carries TRBV4-1 and TRBJ1-6; D gene unclear. V lost 0 bases and J lost 8, with 17 bases in between. The CDR3 extends over 17 amino acids. CDR1 and CDR2 (germline): MGHRA, YSYEKL. CDR3 nucleotide sequence: TGCGCCAGCAGCCAAGAGCAGGAGGTGTTACGGCATTCACCCCTCCACTTT. Protein product: CASSQEQEVLRHSPLHF.

The rearrangement links TRBV9 to TRBJ1-6; D remains ambiguous. Trimming stripped 4 bases from V and 7 bases from J, with 9 bases between. The CDR3 spans 13 residues. Looked up from germline, CDR1 is SGDLS and CDR2 is YYNGEE. The CDR3 DNA sequence: TGTGCCAGCAGCATCGACGGGAATTCACCCCTCCACTTT. The encoded protein is CASSIDGNSPLHF.

This chain joins TRBV7-9 and TRBJ2-2; 13 bases match TRBD2. V was clipped by 1 base and J by 1 base; unmatched bases: 6. The CDR3 has 19 amino acids. Germline values: CDR1 SEHNR, CDR2 FQNEAQ (reference sequence). CDR3 protein: CASSLEGGLAGRNTGELFF. The CDR3, as DNA: TGTGCCAGCAGCTTAGAAGGGGGACTAGCGGGAAGGAACACCGGGGAGCTGTTTTTT.

This clone was detected only a few times. This sequence joins TRBV28 and TRBJ2-7; D is uncertain. CDR1 and CDR2 from the germline V gene are MDHEN and SYDVKM. The V gene lost 3 bases and the J gene lost 6 bases, with 9 bases spanning the gap. CDR3 length: 12 amino acids. The CDR3 DNA reads TGTGCCAGCAGTTTGCGGTTCCTCGAGCAGTACTTC. Translation gives CASSLRFLEQYF.

The chain uses TRBV14 and TRBJ2-7; the match to TRBD2 covers 8 bases. Germline-derived CDR1 and CDR2 are SGHDN and FVKESK. This CDR3 is built from 16 residues. After removal of 4 bases from V and 6 bases from J, the junction contained 14 bases not matched to a gene. This CDR3 reads CASSPSWEREWGEQYF. The CDR3 nucleotides read TGTGCCAGCAGCCCCTCCTGGGAGCGGGAGTGGGGCGAGCAGTACTTC.

The genes are TRBV7-2 and TRBJ1-2, with a possible D match to TRBD1 (5 bases). The V end lost 4 bases, the J end lost 4 bases, and 13 bases lay between the germline ends. This CDR3 has 14 residues. CDR1 and CDR2 (germline): SGHTA, FQGNSA. Written as DNA, the CDR3 is TGTGCCAGCAGCTCTATCGGGGGGGGCTATGGCTACACCTTC. Amino acid sequence: CASSSIGGGYGYTF.

The V and J genes are TRBV11-2 and TRBJ2-7; D is unclear. This CDR3 region has 13 residues. Deletions cut 5 bases from V and 1 base from J, with 9 bases between. Germline CDR1 SGHAT, CDR2 FQNNGV. The CDR3 region has the DNA TGTGCCAGCAGCCCCTACGCGTCCTACGAGCAGTACTTC. Its translation: CASSPYASYEQYF.

This clone was observed a handful of times. CDR3: CASRPPWTSGYIRSSYEQYF. The CDR3 DNA is TGTGCCAGTAGGCCTCCCTGGACTAGCGGCTACATTAGGAGCTCCTACGAGCAGTACTTC. The chain has TRBV19 and TRBJ2-7; 10 bases are shared with TRBD2. Germline V gives CDR1 LNHDA, CDR2 SQIVND (reference sequence). CDR3 length equals 20 residues. V shed 6 bases and J 0 bases; nucleotides not matched to a gene: 20.

The chain joins TRBV28 to TRBJ2-1, with TRBD2 matching over 10 bases. V lost 7 bases and J lost 4; bases outside the gene matches: 10. CDR1 MDHEN and CDR2 SYDVKM come from the germline V gene. This CDR3 comprises 16 residues. As DNA, the CDR3 is TGTGCCAGCACCCGTCAACTAGCGGGGCCTTACAATGAGCAGTTCTTC. This encodes CASTRQLAGPYNEQFF.

This clone occurred once. This chain uses TRBV19 with TRBJ1-6, with TRBD1 matching over 9 bases. Germline V lookup: CDR1 LNHDA, CDR2 SQIVND (reference sequence). Unmatched junction bases numbered 11, after V lost 4 bases and J lost 4 bases. The CDR3 sequence is 18 residues long. This chain's CDR3 is CASSRNAGTGYYNSPLHF. CDR3 coding DNA: TGTGCCAGTAGTAGAAACGCCGGGACAGGGTATTATAATTCACCCCTCCACTTT.

The CDR3 sequence is CASSGQTGYGYTF. The CDR3 bases are TGTGCCAGCAGTGGCCAGACAGGCTATGGCTACACCTTC. The J gene is TRBJ1-2, the V gene TRBV2, with a weak D call TRBD1 (6 bases). V gave up 4 bases and J gave up 4 bases, with 10 bases separating them. CDR1 is SNHLY, CDR2 FYNNEI, per germline. The CDR3 runs to 13 residues.

The J gene is TRBJ2-7, the V gene TRBV18, with 9 bases that match TRBD1. J gave up 3 bases and V 0 bases, and 6 bases lay outside the gene matches. This CDR3 spans 16 amino acids. The germline V gene has CDR1 KGHSH and CDR2 LQKENI. The CDR3 is CASSPPRDRDYYEQYF. DNA for the CDR3: TGTGCCAGCTCACCACCGCGGGACAGGGACTACTACGAGCAGTACTTC.

The V gene is TRBV5-1, the J gene TRBJ1-6, with TRBD1 matching 12 bases. The V and J ends lost 0 bases and 10 bases, in that order; junction bases with no gene match: 5. Germline values: CDR1 SGHRS, CDR2 YFSETQ. The CDR3 totals 16 residues. CDR3 sequence: CASSLVGQGARSPLHF. The CDR3 region has the DNA TGCGCCAGCAGCTTGGTGGGACAGGGGGCTCGGTCACCCCTCCACTTT. Drawing the rest from reference TRBV5-1 and TRBJ1-6, the complete variable domain is KAGVTQTPRYLIKTRGQQVTLSCSPISGHRSVSWYQQTPGQGLQFLFEYFSETQRNKGNFPGRFSGRQFSNSRSEMNVSTLELGDSALYLCASSLVGQGARSPLHFGNGTRLTVT.

The rearrangement links TRBV29-1 to TRBJ2-1; TRBD2 aligns across 14 bases. Trimming cost V 7 bases and J 9 bases; bases outside gene matches: 2. The CDR3 length is 12 residues. Germline V lookup: CDR1 SQVTM, CDR2 ANQGSEA. In DNA form, the CDR3 reads TGCAGCGCCGGACTAGCGGGGGGTGAGCAGTTCTTC. Its protein product is CSAGLAGGEQFF.

This rearrangement joins TRBV4-3 to TRBJ2-5; D may be TRBD1 (6 bases). This CDR3 is built from 15 residues. V gave up 1 base and J gave up 3 bases, with 12 bases separating them. CDR1 LGHNA and CDR2 YSLEER come from the germline V gene. CDR3 DNA: TGCGCCAGCAGCCAAGGGTGGGCAGGGGAAGAGACCCAGTACTTC. This sequence encodes CASSQGWAGEETQYF.

V is TRBV2 and J is TRBJ1-6, with a possible D match to TRBD1 (5 bases). Germline V gene data show CDR1 as SNHLY and CDR2 as FYNNEI. The CDR3 spans 14 residues. Trimming took 6 bases from V and 6 from J, leaving 12 bases between them. CDR3 protein: CASSPRQSNSPLHF. DNA for the CDR3: TGTGCCAGCAGCCCTAGACAGTCTAATTCACCCCTCCACTTT. Full variable domain (outside the CDR3, taken from reference TRBV2 and TRBJ1-6): EPEVTQTPSHQVTQMGQEVILRCVPISNHLYFYWYRQILGQKVEFLVSFYNNEISEKSEIFDDQFSVERPDGSNFTLKIRSTKLEDSAMYFCASSPRQSNSPLHFGNGTRLTVT.

V is TRBV5-1 and J is TRBJ2-1, with 10 bases aligning to TRBD1. CDR1 SGHRS and CDR2 YFSETQ come from the germline V gene. Losses at the gene ends were 0 bases for V and 8 bases for J; bases not matched to a gene: 8. The CDR3 length is 16 residues. The CDR3: CASSLEGTGVLDEQFF. The CDR3 coding sequence is TGCGCCAGCAGCTTGGAGGGGACAGGGGTTTTGGATGAGCAGTTCTTC.

This clone has more than one count but fewer than ten. CDR3 in amino acids: CASSLGRWTSGSLMGEQYF. Written as DNA, the CDR3 is TGTGCCAGCAGCTTAGGGCGCTGGACTAGCGGGAGTCTAATGGGAGAGCAGTACTTC. The rearrangement joins TRBV7-2 to TRBJ2-7; TRBD2 aligns across 13 bases. CDR3 size: 19 residues. Germline values: CDR1 SGHTA, CDR2 FQGNSA. Losses at the gene ends were 1 base for V and 7 bases for J; bases not matched to a gene: 16. Variable domain in full (rest from reference TRBV7-2 and TRBJ2-7): GAGVSQSPSNKVTEKGKDVELRCDPISGHTALYWYRQSLGQGLEFLIYFQGNSAPDKSGLPSDRFSAERTGGSVSTLTIQRTQQEDSAVYLCASSLGRWTSGSLMGEQYFGPGTRLTVT.

In this sample, this clone turned up a few times. DNA for the CDR3: TGCGCCAGCAGCCAAGGACAGGGCGGAGGCTACACCTTC. Translating it yields CASSQGQGGGYTF. The chain recombines TRBV5-1 with TRBJ1-2; 8 bases align to TRBD1. The CDR3 sequence is 13 residues long. Germline V lookup: CDR1 SGHRS, CDR2 YFSETQ. With 4 bases clipped from V and 8 bases from J, the junction kept 7 bases outside the gene matches.

The chain recombines TRBV10-3 with TRBJ2-7; possible D gene TRBD2, 5 bases. The CDR3 spans 13 residues. Trimming stripped 6 bases from V and 3 bases from J, with 12 bases between. Germline CDR1 reads ENHRY; CDR2 reads SYGVKD. The CDR3 DNA reads TGTGCCATCAGGGACGGGGAGAGCTACGAGCAGTACTTC. Its protein product is CAIRDGESYEQYF.

This chain links TRBV15 with TRBJ1-3; no definite D call. Trimming removed 4 bases from V and 6 bases from J, with 13 bases in between. The CDR3 sequence is 14 residues long. Germline CDR1 reads LNHNV; CDR2 reads YYDKDF (reference sequence). The CDR3: CATSIVRSENTIYF. In DNA, the CDR3 is TGTGCCACCAGCATCGTGAGGTCGGAAAACACCATATATTTT.

This clone was recorded once. The rearrangement joins TRBV29-1 to TRBJ2-1; 9 nucleotides agree with TRBD1. This CDR3 contains 14 residues. Germline-derived CDR1 and CDR2 are SQVTM and ANQGSEA. With V trimmed by 3 bases and J by 6 bases, 6 bases remained unmatched. Here the CDR3 DNA reads TGCAGCGTTGATTTGGACAGGGGCTTCAATGAGCAGTTCTTC. Translated: CSVDLDRGFNEQFF.

V and J are TRBV5-1 and TRBJ2-2, with 9 bases matching TRBD1. This CDR3 region has 15 residues. Germline V lookup: CDR1 SGHRS, CDR2 YFSETQ. J gave up 5 bases and V 7 bases, and 9 bases lay outside the gene matches. CDR3 DNA: TGCGCCAGCGGAGCGGGACAGGGACGAACCGGGGAGCTGTTTTTT. This translates into CASGAGQGRTGELFF.

The V call is TRBV5-1, the J call TRBJ2-1; 11 nucleotides agree with TRBD2. The CDR3 is 19 amino acids. Germline lookup yields CDR1 SGHRS and CDR2 YFSETQ. V dropped 0 bases and J dropped 0; count of bases not matched to a gene: 8. The CDR3 region is CASSLELAGAWGSYNEQFF. CDR3 sequence (DNA): TGCGCCAGCAGCTTGGAACTAGCGGGAGCATGGGGCTCCTACAATGAGCAGTTCTTC.

This clone has just a few counts. The CDR3 nucleotides read TGTGCCAGCAGCTACAGGGGGCGCGGCACCGGGGAGCTGTTTTTT. It yields the protein CASSYRGRGTGELFF. This chain uses TRBV7-2 with TRBJ2-2, with 9 bases fitting TRBD1. Germline CDR1 and CDR2: SGHTA and FQGNSA. V shed 4 bases and J 4 bases; nucleotides not matched to a gene: 4. CDR3 length equals 15 residues.

The chain is built from TRBV5-1 and TRBJ2-1, with 9 bases fitting TRBD1. Per the germline V gene, CDR1 is SGHRS and CDR2 is YFSETQ. J lost 8 bases, V lost 0 bases, and 6 bases had no gene match. This CDR3 spans 15 amino acids. For the CDR3, the DNA is TGCGCCAGCAGCTTGGCGGGACAGGGTTTGGATGAGCAGTTCTTC. Protein: CASSLAGQGLDEQFF.

This sequence joins TRBV30 and TRBJ2-7; unclear D gene. Germline values: CDR1 GTSNPN, CDR2 SVGIG (reference sequence). CDR3 length: 14 amino acids. Trimming pared 3 bases from V and 3 bases from J, leaving 15 bases between. In DNA, the CDR3 is TGTGCCTGGAGCGATGACAAACACCTCTACGAGCAGTACTTC. Amino acid sequence: CAWSDDKHLYEQYF.

The rearrangement uses TRBV7-2 and TRBJ2-5, with D possibly TRBD2 on 6 matching bases. V was pared by 6 bases and J by 4 bases, with 12 bases between. Per germline, CDR1 SGHTA and CDR2 FQGNSA. This CDR3 is 13 amino acids long. The CDR3 nucleotides are TGTGCCAGCAGAGAGGACGGGAGAGAGACCCAGTACTTC. Protein product: CASREDGRETQYF. Full variable domain (rest looked up from reference TRBV7-2 and TRBJ2-5): GAGVSQSPSNKVTEKGKDVELRCDPISGHTALYWYRQSLGQGLEFLIYFQGNSAPDKSGLPSDRFSAERTGGSVSTLTIQRTQQEDSAVYLCASREDGRETQYFGPGTRLLVL.

The chain combines TRBV5-1 with TRBJ2-1; TRBD2 aligns across 13 bases. Germline CDR1 SGHRS, CDR2 YFSETQ. The trim removed 4 bases at V and 8 bases at J, leaving 3 bases unmatched. The CDR3 extends over 14 amino acids. The DNA of the CDR3 is TGCGCCAGCAGCAAGGGACTAGCGGGGCATGAGCAGTTCTTC. The encoded protein is CASSKGLAGHEQFF.